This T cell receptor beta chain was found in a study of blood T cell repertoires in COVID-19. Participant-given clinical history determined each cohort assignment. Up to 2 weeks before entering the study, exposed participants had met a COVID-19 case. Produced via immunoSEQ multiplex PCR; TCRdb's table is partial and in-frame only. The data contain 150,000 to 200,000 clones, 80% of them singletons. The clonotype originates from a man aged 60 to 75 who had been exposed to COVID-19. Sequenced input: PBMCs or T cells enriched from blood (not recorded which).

In nucleotides, the CDR3 is TGTGCCAGCGGGCCAGTTCGTTCCCTGAACACCGGGGAGCTGTTTTTT. It yields the protein CASGPVRSLNTGELFF. J is TRBJ2-2 and V is TRBV28; D not resolved. The CDR3 is 16 amino acids. Germline CDR1 reads MDHEN; CDR2 reads SYDVKM. Trimming took off 8 bases at V and 1 base at J, with 17 bases between the two ends.